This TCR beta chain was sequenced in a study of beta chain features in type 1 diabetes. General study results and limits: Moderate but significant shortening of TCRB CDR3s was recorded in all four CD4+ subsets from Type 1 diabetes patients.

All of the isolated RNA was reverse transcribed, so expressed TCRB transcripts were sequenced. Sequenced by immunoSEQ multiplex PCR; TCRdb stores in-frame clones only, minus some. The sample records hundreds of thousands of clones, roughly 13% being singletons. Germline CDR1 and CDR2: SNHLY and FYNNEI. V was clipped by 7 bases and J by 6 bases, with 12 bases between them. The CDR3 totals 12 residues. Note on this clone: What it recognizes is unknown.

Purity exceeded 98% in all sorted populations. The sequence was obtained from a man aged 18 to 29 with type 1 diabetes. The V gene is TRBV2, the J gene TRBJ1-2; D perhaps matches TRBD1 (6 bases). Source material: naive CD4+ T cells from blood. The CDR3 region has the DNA TGTGCCAGCACCCCAGGGGAGGATGGCTACACCTTC. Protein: CASTPGEDGYTF.